These 7 T cell receptor beta chains share one sample of origin, sequenced in a study of T-cell memory formation after mild COVID-19 (dated by TCRdb to the early 2020s). The receptor library was made with 5' RACE. Sequencing was carried out with an Illumina NovaSeq 6000. Clones were called with MiXCR by TCRdb after fastp trimmed the public reads at Q25, and only in-frame beta chains were retained. CDR3 protein duplicates are merged, each entry listing the most common genes and DNA. The table for this sample lists approximately 300,000 distinct CDR3 sequences; roughly 8% of them were counted only once. 22% of the sample goes to the ten largest clones. The sample comprised PBMCs or a T cell subset sorted from them (not recorded which). Every receptor here comes from a man aged 18 to 30 who had mild COVID-19 (a few samples of this study predate the infection). The sample titles of this study are shuffled in the database, so cell type and time point are left out; the donor was told from shared clones.

V gene TRBV5-4 combines with J gene TRBJ2-7, with D uncertain. CDR1 is SGHNT, CDR2 YYREEE, per germline (reference sequence). The CDR3 is made up of 14 amino acids. The V end lost 4 bases, the J end lost 3 bases, and 14 bases lay between the germline ends. CDR3 sequence reads: CASSPGWAGYEQYF. The CDR3 DNA sequence: TGTGCCAGCAGCCCCGGGTGGGCCGGCTACGAGCAGTACTTC. The whole variable domain, remainder taken from reference TRBV5-4 and TRBJ2-7, is ETGVTQSPTHLIKTRGQQVTLRCSSQSGHNTVSWYQQALGQGPQFIFQYYREEENGRGNFPPRFSGLQFPNYSSELNVNALELDDSALYLCASSPGWAGYEQYFGPGTRLTVT.

The J gene is TRBJ2-3, the V gene TRBV11-2; 9 positions agree with TRBD2. Germline assignment: CDR1 SGHAT and CDR2 FQNNGV. The V gene end was trimmed by 1 base and the J gene end by 4 bases; junction bases not matched to a gene: 9. This CDR3 spans 17 amino acids. CDR3 coding DNA: TGTGCCAGCAGCTTAGGATGGTCGCGGGGGGGCTCAGATACGCAGTATTTT. It encodes CASSLGWSRGGSDTQYF.

V usage is TRBV3-1 and J usage is TRBJ2-5; D not resolved. Germline CDR1 LGHDT, CDR2 YNNKEL (reference sequence). This CDR3 is 13 amino acids long. The V and J ends lost 1 base and 4 bases respectively, with 7 bases between them. Written as DNA, the CDR3 is TGTGCCAGCAGCCAAGTAGAGCGAGAGACCCAGTACTTC. Translation: CASSQVERETQYF.

This chain links TRBV4-1 with TRBJ2-5, with TRBD1 identical over 8 bases. Germline V gene data show CDR1 as MGHRA and CDR2 as YSYEKL. Trimming took 4 bases from V and 6 from J; bases not matched to a gene: 4. The CDR3 sequence is 13 residues long. The CDR3, as DNA: TGCGCCAGCAGCCCGGACAGGGACAAGACCCAGTACTTC. The encoded protein is CASSPDRDKTQYF.

This clonotype showed up just a few times. The rearrangement uses TRBV29-1 and TRBJ2-1, with 9 bases that match TRBD1. Trimming cost V 0 bases and J 7 bases; bases outside gene matches: 7. The CDR3 contains 15 residues. In germline, CDR1 is SQVTM, CDR2 ANQGSEA. The CDR3 protein is CSVEDLGTGKNEQFF. The DNA for the CDR3 is TGCAGCGTTGAAGATTTGGGGACAGGGAAGAATGAGCAGTTCTTC.

This clonotype was picked up a small number of times. Its ends do not fully match the called genes, so a read error is possible. V usage is TRBV11-2 and J usage is TRBJ2-3; D is tentatively TRBD1 or TRBD2 (6 bases each). The CDR3 contains 13 residues. Per germline, CDR1 SGHAT and CDR2 FQNNGV. CDR3 coding DNA: TGTGCCAGCACCTTAGGAGGGGGAGATACGCAGTATTTT. This encodes CASTLGGGDTQYF.

This clonotype has more than one count but fewer than ten. DNA for the CDR3: TGTGCCAGCAGTGAATTCCCCCCCTCAGGGTTGGCCAAAAACATTCAGTACTTC. It yields the protein CASSEFPPSGLAKNIQYF. This chain joins TRBV6-1 and TRBJ2-4, with D perhaps matching TRBD1 (5 bases). Trimming removed 2 bases from V and 1 base from J, with 18 bases in between. The CDR3 covers 18 residues. Looked up from germline, CDR1 is MNHNS and CDR2 is SASEGT.